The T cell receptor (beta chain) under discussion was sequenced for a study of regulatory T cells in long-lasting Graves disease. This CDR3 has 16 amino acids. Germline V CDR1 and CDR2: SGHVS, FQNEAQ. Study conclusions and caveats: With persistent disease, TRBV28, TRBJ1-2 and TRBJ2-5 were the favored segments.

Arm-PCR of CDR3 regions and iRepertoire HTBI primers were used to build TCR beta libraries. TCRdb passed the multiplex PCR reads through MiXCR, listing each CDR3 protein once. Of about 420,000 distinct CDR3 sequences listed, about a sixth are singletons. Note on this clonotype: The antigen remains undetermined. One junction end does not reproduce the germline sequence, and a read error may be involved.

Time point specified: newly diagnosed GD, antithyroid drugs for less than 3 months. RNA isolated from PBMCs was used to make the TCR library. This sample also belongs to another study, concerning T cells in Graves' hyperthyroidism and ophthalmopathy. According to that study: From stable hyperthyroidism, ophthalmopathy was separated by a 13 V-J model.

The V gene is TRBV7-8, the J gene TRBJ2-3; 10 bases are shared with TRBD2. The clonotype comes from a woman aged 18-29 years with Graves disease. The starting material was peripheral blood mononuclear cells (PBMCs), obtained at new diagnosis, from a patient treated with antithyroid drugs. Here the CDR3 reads CASSLSTSGRTDMQYF. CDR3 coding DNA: TGTGCCAGCAGCTTATCGACTAGCGGGCGCACAGATATGCAGTATTTT.